This T cell receptor beta chain is drawn from a study of cytomegalovirus exposure and HLA in healthy donors. There are 13 residues in the CDR3. The germline V gene has CDR1 KGHSH and CDR2 LQKENI. Trimming stripped 8 bases from V and 0 bases from J, with 7 bases between. Primers for the PCR totalled 60 Vbeta and 13 Jbeta. Profiled with immunoSEQ multiplex PCR; TCRdb holds only in-frame clones, not every one. In total, the table holds roughly 120,000 clones. The donors (healthy individuals) were bone marrow donors. The rearrangement joins TRBV18 to TRBJ1-4; D unclear. The sample taken for sequencing was PBMCs. This receptor was taken from a man between 18 and 29 years old in good health and CMV-seronegative. The CDR3 nucleotides are TGTGCCAGCACATTTGCAACTAATGAAAAACTGTTTTTT. Translated: CASTFATNEKLFF.